The 26 T cell receptor beta chains reported below all come from one sample, sequenced in a study of shared clonotypes between healthy human individuals. CD8 cells classed as naive were CD45RO-negative and positively selected for CCR7, excluding terminally differentiated effector memory CD45RA+ cells. Some clones are missing from TCRdb's copy, which holds only in-frame ones; the method was immunoSEQ multiplex PCR. This table has 550,000 to 750,000 clones, about 91% appearing once. The sample consisted of naive CD8+ T cells sorted from blood. The receptors shown here come from a man aged 25-40 years in good health.

The chain carries TRBV5-4 and TRBJ1-3, with 11 bases matching TRBD1. Germline lookup yields CDR1 SGHNT and CDR2 YYREEE (reference sequence). With 9 bases clipped from V and 0 bases from J, the junction kept 8 bases outside the gene matches. This CDR3 region has 16 residues. CDR3 loop: CATGTGGESSGNTIYF. In DNA, the CDR3 is TGTGCCACCGGGACAGGGGGTGAGAGCTCTGGAAACACCATATATTTT.

The V and J genes are TRBV27 and TRBJ2-1; a possible D gene is TRBD1 (5 bases). The CDR3 contains 13 residues. CDR1 MNHEY and CDR2 SMNVEV come from the germline V gene (reference sequence). V lost 5 bases, J lost 8 bases, and 13 bases lay in between. CDR3 in amino acids: CASSTLGEDEQFF. In DNA form, the CDR3 reads TGTGCCAGCAGTACCTTAGGGGAAGATGAGCAGTTCTTC.

This sequence joins TRBV4-3 and TRBJ2-2, with D perhaps given as TRBD1 or TRBD2 (5 bases each). V was trimmed by 4 bases and J by 0 bases, leaving 6 bases between them. The V gene's germline CDR1 is LGHNA and CDR2 YSLEER. This CDR3 is built from 14 residues. CDR3 protein: CASSPGPNTGELFF. CDR3 sequence (DNA): TGCGCCAGCAGCCCGGGACCGAACACCGGGGAGCTGTTTTTT.

The chain has TRBV7-9 and TRBJ1-5; D not resolved. Germline CDR1 and CDR2: SEHNR and FQNEAQ (reference sequence). This CDR3 region has 14 residues. Trimming stripped 1 base from V and 4 bases from J, with 8 bases between. The CDR3 DNA reads TGTGCCAGCAGCTTAGGGGATCCGAATCAGCCCCAGCATTTT. This encodes CASSLGDPNQPQHF. The full variable domain, rest sourced from reference TRBV7-9 and TRBJ1-5, is DTGVSQNPRHKITKRGQNVTFRCDPISEHNRLYWYRQTLGQGPEFLTYFQNEAQLEKSRLLSDRFSAERPKGSFSTLEIQRTEQGDSAMYLCASSLGDPNQPQHFGDGTRLSIL.

This sequence joins TRBV9 and TRBJ1-2; D unclear. Looked up from germline, CDR1 is SGDLS and CDR2 is YYNGEE. This CDR3 spans 12 amino acids. V lost 7 bases, J lost 4 bases, and 11 bases lay in between. The CDR3 sequence is CASHDGFYGYTF. CDR3 nucleotide sequence: TGTGCCAGCCATGACGGATTCTATGGCTACACCTTC.

V gene TRBV6-5 combines with J gene TRBJ2-7, with a weak D call TRBD2 (6 bases). This CDR3 has 15 residues. The germline V gene has CDR1 MNHEY and CDR2 SVGAGI. Trimming left V 4 bases short and J 4 bases short, with 17 bases between. CDR3 region: CASSSTGLALYEQYF. CDR3 bases: TGTGCCAGCAGTTCCACGGGACTCGCTCTTTACGAGCAGTACTTC.

The rearrangement links TRBV29-1 to TRBJ2-1, with 10 bases matching TRBD2. J lost 0 bases, V lost 7 bases, and 3 bases had no gene match. Germline CDR1 and CDR2: SQVTM and ANQGSEA. This CDR3 comprises 14 residues. The CDR3 DNA sequence: TGCAGCGCCTCTAGCGGGAGCTCCTACAATGAGCAGTTCTTC. Its translation: CSASSGSSYNEQFF.

The chain employs TRBV7-9 and TRBJ1-2; no firm D call. The CDR3 totals 16 residues. The V gene's germline CDR1 is SEHNR and CDR2 FQNEAQ (reference sequence). Trimming cost V 0 bases and J 3 bases, with 14 bases left between them. DNA for the CDR3: TGTGCCAGCAGCTTAGCCGCCTCCGGCCCTTACTATGGCTACACCTTC. It encodes CASSLAASGPYYGYTF.

V usage is TRBV19 and J usage is TRBJ2-7; no firm D call. CDR3 length equals 13 residues. V was trimmed by 5 bases and J by 3 bases, leaving 11 bases between them. The germline gives CDR1 LNHDA, CDR2 SQIVND (reference sequence). CDR3 sequence (DNA): TGTGCCAGTAGTCCCTTTTCCGGCTACGAGCAGTACTTC. Protein: CASSPFSGYEQYF.

This chain links TRBV9 with TRBJ2-7, with D tentatively TRBD2 (6 bases). From germline, CDR1 is SGDLS and CDR2 YYNGEE. CDR3 length: 15 amino acids. The germline V and J ends were trimmed by 0 bases and 5 bases, with 15 bases remaining between them. DNA for the CDR3: TGTGCCAGCAGCGTAGAGGGGAGGCCACCGGACGAGCAGTACTTC. Its protein is CASSVEGRPPDEQYF.

The chain joins TRBV27 to TRBJ1-4, with D uncertain. This CDR3 region has 12 residues. V was shortened by 7 bases and J by 13 bases, with 16 bases between the two germline ends. Germline V gene data show CDR1 as MNHEY and CDR2 as SMNVEV (reference sequence). In DNA, the CDR3 is TGTGCCAGCACCACGGTGGGGTCGCGACTGTTTTTT. Translated: CASTTVGSRLFF.

This clone came up once. CDR3 coding DNA: TGTGCCAGCAGCCAAGGGCGTACTGGGGGGGCGACTGGCTACACCTTC. Protein product: CASSQGRTGGATGYTF. This chain connects TRBV14 to TRBJ1-2; D is possibly TRBD1 (6 bases). CDR1 and CDR2 (germline): SGHDN, FVKESK. The CDR3 consists of 16 residues. The germline V and J ends were trimmed by 1 base and 7 bases, with 19 bases remaining between them.

The V call is TRBV14, the J call TRBJ2-7; TRBD1 is a possible D gene (9 bases). Trimming cost V 4 bases and J 6 bases, with 25 bases left between them. Germline assignment: CDR1 SGHDN and CDR2 FVKESK. This CDR3 comprises 17 residues. The CDR3 reads CASSPQPGQGTSGEQYF. The CDR3 DNA reads as TGTGCCAGCAGCCCCCAACCGGGACAGGGTACTAGCGGCGAGCAGTACTTC.

The chain is built from TRBV6-5 and TRBJ2-7; 7 positions match TRBD2. V lost 0 bases to trimming and J lost 3 bases; unmatched junction nucleotides: 5. This CDR3 contains 15 residues. Germline CDR1 reads MNHEY; CDR2 reads SVGAGI. The CDR3 protein is CASSYSRETFYEQYF. The CDR3 DNA reads as TGTGCCAGCAGTTACTCGCGGGAGACTTTCTACGAGCAGTACTTC.

As concerns this clone: An end of the junction differs from the germline gene, which may be a read error. This chain uses TRBV30 with TRBJ2-6, with D possibly TRBD1 on 5 matching bases. The germline gives CDR1 GTSNPN, CDR2 SVGIG (reference sequence). The CDR3 extends over 15 amino acids. The CDR3 sequence: CAWSGGSSRANVLTF. CDR3 nucleotides: TGTGCCTGGAGTGGGGGCAGCTCTAGGGCCAACGTCCTGACTTTC. Supplemented by reference TRBV30 and TRBJ2-6, the full variable domain reads SQTIHQWPATLVQPVGSPLSLECTVEGTSNPNLYWYRQAAGRGLQLLFYSVGIGQISSEVPQNLSASRPQDRQFILSSKKLLLSDSGFYLCAWSGGSSRANVLTFGAGSRLTVL.

The rearrangement uses TRBV7-8 and TRBJ1-1; D might be TRBD1 (6 bases). Trimming pared 4 bases from V and 0 bases from J, leaving 6 bases between. The CDR3 runs 13 residues. CDR1 is SGHVS and CDR2 is FQNEAQ in the germline V gene. As DNA, the CDR3 is TGTGCCAGCAGCTACAGGGTGAACACTGAAGCTTTCTTT. Translated: CASSYRVNTEAFF.

The chain joins TRBV7-9 to TRBJ1-1; 7 bases are a match to TRBD1. After removal of 0 bases from V and 11 bases from J, the junction contained 3 bases not matched to a gene. Germline loops: CDR1 SEHNR, CDR2 FQNEAQ (reference sequence). CDR3 length equals 12 residues. The CDR3, as DNA: TGTGCCAGCAGCTTAGCAGACAGGGAGGCTTTCTTT. It codes for CASSLADREAFF.

The gene calls are TRBV9 and TRBJ2-5; a weak D match, TRBD1 (5 bases). The length of the CDR3 is 15 residues. The germline V and J ends were trimmed by 0 bases and 1 base, with 10 bases remaining between them. Germline CDR1 SGDLS, CDR2 YYNGEE. CDR3 sequence: CASSVEGSVQETQYF. The CDR3 DNA reads as TGTGCCAGCAGCGTAGAGGGGTCCGTCCAAGAGACCCAGTACTTC.

This clone came up a few times. V and J are TRBV7-8 and TRBJ1-5; D unresolved. V gave up 2 bases and J gave up 0 bases, with 8 bases separating them. Germline V CDR1 and CDR2: SGHVS, FQNEAQ. The CDR3 length is 15 residues. In DNA, the CDR3 is TGTGCCAGCAGCTTATCTGTTGGTAGCAATCAGCCCCAGCATTTT. This gives the protein CASSLSVGSNQPQHF.

The rearrangement links TRBV10-3 to TRBJ2-2; 7 bases are a match to TRBD2. V was pared by 3 bases and J by 1 base, with 5 bases of the junction left unmatched. Germline CDR1 reads ENHRY; CDR2 reads SYGVKD. CDR3 length: 16 residues. CDR3 nucleotides: TGTGCCATCAGTGATACGGCTAGCGGGAACACCGGGGAGCTGTTTTTT. It is translated as CAISDTASGNTGELFF.

The chain couples TRBV5-6 to TRBJ2-2, with TRBD1 matching over 9 bases. Trimming removed 6 bases from V and 6 bases from J; junction bases left unmatched: 12. CDR1 SGHDT and CDR2 YYEEEE come from the germline V gene. The CDR3 spans 16 residues. The DNA for the CDR3 is TGTGCCAGCATGACCGCGGGACAGGGAGTTGCCGGGGAGCTGTTTTTT. This encodes CASMTAGQGVAGELFF.

J is TRBJ2-7 and V is TRBV2, with D possibly TRBD2 on 5 matching bases. The CDR3 consists of 16 residues. The germline V gene encodes CDR1 SNHLY and CDR2 FYNNEI. The V end was cut by 6 bases, the J end by 0 bases, with 18 bases between. The CDR3 nucleotides are TGTGCCAGCAGCGCAGATACTAGAAGATCCTCCTACGAGCAGTACTTC. Its protein product is CASSADTRRSSYEQYF.

Points on this clone: Germline and junction disagree at one end, which may indicate a read error. The chain has TRBV7-6 and TRBJ1-2; the D gene is possibly TRBD1 (6 bases). Looked up from germline, CDR1 is SGHVS and CDR2 is FNYEAQ. The CDR3 is 11 residues long. The chain's CDR3 is CASSRTGITDF. In DNA form, the CDR3 reads TGTGCCAGCAGCAGAACAGGGATCACCGACTTC.

CDR3 nucleotide sequence: TGTGCCAGCCCCTGGGGGCTTACCGTGCAGTACTTC. Residues: CASPWGLTVQYF. The V and J genes are TRBV6-6 and TRBJ2-7; perhaps TRBD1 as D (6 bases). Trimming took 8 bases from V and 9 from J, leaving 17 bases between them. The CDR3 covers 12 residues. The germline V gene encodes CDR1 MNHNY and CDR2 SVGAGI (reference sequence).

This clone has a single count. This chain connects TRBV27 to TRBJ2-1; 10 nucleotides align to TRBD1. The CDR3 extends over 15 amino acids. From germline, CDR1 is MNHEY and CDR2 SMNVEV (reference sequence). The V segment lost 4 bases and the J segment 8 bases; nucleotides outside the gene matches: 8. As DNA, the CDR3 is TGTGCCAGCAGTTCGACAGGGGGCGCATTAGATGAGCAGTTCTTC. Its protein product is CASSSTGGALDEQFF.

This chain connects TRBV2 to TRBJ1-4, with D perhaps matching TRBD1 (6 bases). Germline V gene data show CDR1 as SNHLY and CDR2 as FYNNEI. This CDR3 is 14 amino acids long. V gave up 7 bases and J gave up 8 bases, with 17 bases separating them. The DNA of the CDR3 is TGTGCCAGCATTACAGGGCGGTTTGGAGAAAAACTGTTTTTT. As protein: CASITGRFGEKLFF.